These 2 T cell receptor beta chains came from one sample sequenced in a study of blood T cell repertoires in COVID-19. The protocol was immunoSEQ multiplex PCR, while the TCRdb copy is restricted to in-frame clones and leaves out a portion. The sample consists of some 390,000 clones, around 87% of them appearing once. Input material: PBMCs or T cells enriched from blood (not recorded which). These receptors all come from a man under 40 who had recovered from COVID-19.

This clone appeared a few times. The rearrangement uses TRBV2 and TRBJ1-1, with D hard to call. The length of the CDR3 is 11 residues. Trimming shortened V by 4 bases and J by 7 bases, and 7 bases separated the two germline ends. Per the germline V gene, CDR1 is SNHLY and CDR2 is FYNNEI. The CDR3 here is CASSVRGEAFF. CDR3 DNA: TGTGCCAGCAGTGTCCGAGGTGAAGCTTTCTTT.

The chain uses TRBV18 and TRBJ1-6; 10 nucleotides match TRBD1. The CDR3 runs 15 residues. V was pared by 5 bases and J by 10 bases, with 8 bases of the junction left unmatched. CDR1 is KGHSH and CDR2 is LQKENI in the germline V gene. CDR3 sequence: CASSSGQGQESPLHF. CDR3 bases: TGTGCCAGCTCATCGGGACAGGGGCAGGAATCACCCCTCCACTTT.